This T cell receptor beta chain was found in a study of blood T cell repertoires in COVID-19. On the study more broadly: Researchers got acute and convalescent COVID-19 samples from the United States, Italy and Spain.

Per the study methods: Amplification of reference gene primers was used by the study to estimate nucleated cell counts. Using immunoSEQ multiplex PCR, the repertoire was profiled, and TCRdb retains in-frame clones only, with some absent. The V and J calls and the clone size are those of that table, but D and trimming were determined from the DNA. The repertoire holds 110,000 to 150,000 clones, with 84% as singletons. The CDR3 contains 14 residues. Germline CDR1 is LGHNT and CDR2 is FRNRAP. The ends were cut back, 1 base at V and 11 bases at J, with 15 bases in the middle. Enrollees, about 18 to 90 years old, lived in around 23 US areas.

Sequenced sample: PBMCs or T cells enriched from blood (not recorded which). This receptor was identified in a man between 40 and 49 years old with acute COVID-19. The V call is TRBV12-5, the J call TRBJ2-1; weak D call: TRBD2 (5 bases). As DNA, the CDR3 is TGTGCTAGTGGTTTGGCAGGACTGGATCTTAAGCAGTTCTTC. As protein: CASGLAGLDLKQFF.